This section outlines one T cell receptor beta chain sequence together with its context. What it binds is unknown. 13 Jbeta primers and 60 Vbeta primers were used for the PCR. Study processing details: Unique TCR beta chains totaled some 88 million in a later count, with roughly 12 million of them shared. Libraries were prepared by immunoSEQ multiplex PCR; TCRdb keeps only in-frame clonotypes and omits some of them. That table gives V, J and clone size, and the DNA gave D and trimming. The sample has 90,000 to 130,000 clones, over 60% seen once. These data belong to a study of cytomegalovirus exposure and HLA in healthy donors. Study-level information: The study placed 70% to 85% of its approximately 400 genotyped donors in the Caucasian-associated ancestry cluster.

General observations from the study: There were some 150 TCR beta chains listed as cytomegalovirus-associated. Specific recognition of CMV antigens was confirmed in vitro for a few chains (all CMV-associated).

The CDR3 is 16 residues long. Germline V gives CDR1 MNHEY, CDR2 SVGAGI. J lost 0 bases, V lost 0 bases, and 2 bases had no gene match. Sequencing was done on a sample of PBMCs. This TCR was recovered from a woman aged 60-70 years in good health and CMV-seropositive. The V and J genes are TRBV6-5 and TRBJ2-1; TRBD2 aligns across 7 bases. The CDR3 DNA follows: TGTGCCAGCAGTTACTCGCGGACTAGCTCCTACAATGAGCAGTTCTTC. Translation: CASSYSRTSSYNEQFF.